Following are 20 T cell receptor beta chains from one sample sequenced in a study of shared clonotypes between healthy human individuals. Profiled with immunoSEQ multiplex PCR; TCRdb holds only in-frame clones, not every one. This table holds approximately 1,000,000 clones, roughly 80% found once. Material for sequencing was memory CD4+ T cells from PBMCs. Subset: CD45RA-negative fraction. These receptors came from a man aged 18-30 years in good health. Some clones in this sample may be carry-over from other donors' samples.

The chain is built from TRBV19 and TRBJ1-3, with D maybe TRBD1 (5 bases). There are 16 residues in the CDR3. The germline V gene encodes CDR1 LNHDA and CDR2 SQIVND (reference sequence). V shed 3 bases and J shed 0 bases, with 12 bases lying between them. The chain's CDR3 is CASSIGTGYSGNTIYF. DNA for the CDR3: TGTGCCAGTAGTATTGGCACAGGCTACTCTGGAAACACCATATATTTT.

The chain links TRBV30 to TRBJ2-2; 11 bases are shared with TRBD1. V shed 5 bases and J 5 bases; nucleotides not matched to a gene: 4. Germline V gene lookup returns CDR1 GTSNPN and CDR2 SVGIG (reference sequence). The CDR3 length is 14 residues. CDR3 amino acids: CAWGQGAGTGELFF. CDR3 in DNA: TGTGCCTGGGGACAGGGGGCGGGAACCGGGGAGCTGTTTTTT.

The chain employs TRBV10-1 and TRBJ2-1; 14 bases align to TRBD2. V lost 5 bases to trimming and J lost 8 bases; unmatched junction nucleotides: 5. This CDR3 is built from 15 residues. Germline-derived CDR1 and CDR2 are WNHNN and SYGVQD (reference sequence). CDR3 protein: CASSLGLAGVDEQFF. CDR3 nucleotides: TGCGCCAGCAGTCTGGGACTAGCGGGAGTCGATGAGCAGTTCTTC.

This clone was observed a few times. The chain recombines TRBV11-2 with TRBJ2-1; D possibly uses TRBD1 or TRBD2 (5 bases each). V was shortened by 2 bases and J by 5 bases, with 22 bases between the two germline ends. This CDR3 contains 18 residues. CDR1 and CDR2 from the germline V gene are SGHAT and FQNNGV. This CDR3 reads CASSLMVPRTRGHNEQFF. DNA for the CDR3: TGTGCCAGCAGCTTAATGGTCCCTAGGACACGGGGCCACAATGAGCAGTTCTTC.

The chain couples TRBV28 to TRBJ2-2, with D possibly being TRBD2 (5 bases). Germline CDR1 reads MDHEN; CDR2 reads SYDVKM. This CDR3 is 13 amino acids long. With 8 bases removed from V and 3 bases from J, the gap between germline ends came to 10 bases. The CDR3 reads CASERAYTGELFF. CDR3 bases: TGTGCCAGCGAGAGGGCCTACACCGGGGAGCTGTTTTTT.

The rearrangement links TRBV5-4 to TRBJ2-7; 8 nucleotides match TRBD1. J was trimmed by 6 bases and V by 1 base; bases with no gene match: 6. The CDR3 totals 14 residues. Germline V gene sequence: CDR1 SGHNT, CDR2 YYREEE (reference sequence). CDR3 DNA: TGTGCCAGCAGCTTGTCCCAGGGGGCGGGCGAGCAGTACTTC. The encoded protein is CASSLSQGAGEQYF.

This clone was found many times. This chain connects TRBV15 to TRBJ1-5, with D uncertain. V dropped 0 bases and J dropped 4 bases, with 10 bases sitting between them. The CDR3 has 15 amino acids. CDR1 and CDR2 (germline): LNHNV, YYDKDF (reference sequence). Here the CDR3 reads CATSRDTLANQPQHF. The CDR3 region has the DNA TGTGCCACCAGCAGAGATACTTTAGCTAATCAGCCCCAGCATTTT.

This clone was detected once. The gene calls are TRBV4-3 and TRBJ2-6; 11 nucleotides match TRBD2. The CDR3 is made up of 21 amino acids. Germline values: CDR1 LGHNA, CDR2 YSLEER. V lost 1 base to trimming and J lost 0 bases; unmatched junction nucleotides: 11. As DNA, the CDR3 is TGCGCCAGCAGCCAAGGACTTACTAGCGGGAGAGGAGGCTCTGGGGCCAACGTCCTGACTTTC. Translated: CASSQGLTSGRGGSGANVLTF.

V usage is TRBV7-2 and J usage is TRBJ2-7, with TRBD1 matching over 10 bases. Germline V gene data show CDR1 as SGHTA and CDR2 as FQGNSA. The J segment lost 4 bases and the V segment lost 2 bases, leaving 5 bases of the junction unmatched. This CDR3 has 15 amino acids. The CDR3 sequence: CASSLTGTGEYEQYF. The CDR3, as DNA: TGTGCCAGCAGCTTAACCGGGACAGGGGAGTACGAGCAGTACTTC.

The rearrangement joins TRBV5-6 to TRBJ2-5; 7 bases agree with TRBD1. The germline CDR1 and CDR2 sequences are SGHDT and YYEEEE. V lost 4 bases to trimming and J lost 1 base; unmatched junction nucleotides: 4. The CDR3 runs to 14 residues. The CDR3 protein is CASSRDSRQETQYF. As DNA, the CDR3 is TGTGCCAGCAGCCGGGACAGCCGCCAAGAGACCCAGTACTTC.

V is TRBV10-3 and J is TRBJ2-7; D is unresolved. Trimming took 0 bases from V and 6 from J, leaving 15 bases between them. Germline CDR1 ENHRY, CDR2 SYGVKD. The length of the CDR3 is 15 residues. The CDR3 here is CAISESEPGRSEQYF. The CDR3 DNA follows: TGTGCCATCAGTGAGTCGGAGCCAGGACGCTCCGAGCAGTACTTC.

This chain uses TRBV19 with TRBJ1-2; TRBD1 might be the D (6 bases). Per germline, CDR1 LNHDA and CDR2 SQIVND (reference sequence). The ends were cut back, 5 bases at V and 7 bases at J, with 14 bases in the middle. CDR3 length equals 13 residues. The CDR3 DNA reads as TGTGCCAGTAGTCCACAGGGAGGACTTGGCTACACCTTC. It translates to CASSPQGGLGYTF. The full variable domain, in which reference TRBV19 and TRBJ1-2 provide the parts outside the CDR3, is DGGITQSPKYLFRKEGQNVTLSCEQNLNHDAMYWYRQDPGQGLRLIYYSQIVNDFQKGDIAEGYSVSREKKESFPLTVTSAQKNPTAFYLCASSPQGGLGYTFGSGTRLTVV.

The chain couples TRBV15 to TRBJ1-4; D not certain. Trimming stripped 0 bases from V and 6 bases from J, with 17 bases between. This CDR3 has 17 amino acids. CDR1 is LNHNV and CDR2 is YYDKDF in the germline V gene (reference sequence). The CDR3 DNA reads as TGTGCCACCAGCAGAGATTTGGGCCGTGGGGTGGATGAAAAACTGTTTTTT. It codes for CATSRDLGRGVDEKLFF.

The chain is built from TRBV10-3 and TRBJ2-5; D is tentatively TRBD1 or TRBD2 (6 bases each). CDR1 and CDR2 (germline): ENHRY, SYGVKD. This CDR3 contains 16 residues. V lost 3 bases to trimming and J lost 4 bases, with 18 bases between them. Written as DNA, the CDR3 is TGTGCCATCAGTGAAGCTAGGGGGGTTAGGGGAGAGACCCAGTACTTC. It encodes CAISEARGVRGETQYF.

The chain uses TRBV7-2 and TRBJ2-3; 9 bases agree with TRBD2. Germline trimming cut 2 bases from V and 5 bases from J; bases unmatched to any gene: 8. The CDR3 has 16 residues. The germline V gene has CDR1 SGHTA and CDR2 FQGNSA. CDR3 sequence (DNA): TGTGCCAGCAGCTTAAGGCGGGAGGGCCTTTTAGATACGCAGTATTTT. Translating gives CASSLRREGLLDTQYF.

This chain uses TRBV6-5 with TRBJ2-1; D unclear. V lost 2 bases and J lost 4, with 9 bases in between. CDR1 is MNHEY and CDR2 is SVGAGI in the germline V gene. This CDR3 is built from 14 residues. The CDR3 is CASSYRARYNEQFF. CDR3 nucleotide sequence: TGTGCCAGCAGTTACCGGGCCAGGTACAATGAGCAGTTCTTC.

The rearrangement uses TRBV6-5 and TRBJ2-3; D may match TRBD1 or TRBD2 (6 bases each). V was clipped by 11 bases and J by 1 base, with 19 bases between them. The germline V gene encodes CDR1 MNHEY and CDR2 SVGAGI. The CDR3 is 15 residues long. Here the CDR3 reads CASRGRSRGTDTQYF. The CDR3 nucleotides are TGTGCCTCCCGGGGGCGGTCGAGGGGCACAGATACGCAGTATTTT.

V gene TRBV6-4 combines with J gene TRBJ2-4; TRBD1 matches 7 bases. V was clipped by 4 bases and J by 6 bases; unmatched bases: 12. CDR1 is MRHNA and CDR2 is SNTAGT in the germline V gene. The length of the CDR3 is 16 residues. For the CDR3, the DNA is TGTGCCAGCAGTGGAGTCACACCGACAGGGCTAAACATTCAGTACTTC. Its protein is CASSGVTPTGLNIQYF.

Turning to this clone: The same CDR3 is also encoded by other DNA sequences in this sample. The chain carries TRBV5-1 and TRBJ1-5; no clear D. V lost 0 bases and J lost 2, with 3 bases in between. The CDR3 is 13 amino acids. Germline CDR1 and CDR2: SGHRS and YFSETQ. CDR3: CASSLDGNQPQHF. The CDR3 bases are TGCGCCAGCAGCTTGGACGGCAATCAGCCCCAGCATTTT. The entire variable domain, with the rest obtained from reference TRBV5-1 and TRBJ1-5, is as follows: KAGVTQTPRYLIKTRGQQVTLSCSPISGHRSVSWYQQTPGQGLQFLFEYFSETQRNKGNFPGRFSGRQFSNSRSEMNVSTLELGDSALYLCASSLDGNQPQHFGDGTRLSIL.

This chain's CDR3 is CASRGHRANYGYTF. In DNA, the CDR3 is TGTGCCAGCAGAGGACACCGAGCTAACTATGGCTACACCTTC. The chain carries TRBV28 and TRBJ1-2; D is possibly TRBD1 (5 bases). The CDR3 sequence is 14 residues long. Germline CDR1 MDHEN, CDR2 SYDVKM. V shed 6 bases and J shed 0 bases, with 11 bases lying between them.